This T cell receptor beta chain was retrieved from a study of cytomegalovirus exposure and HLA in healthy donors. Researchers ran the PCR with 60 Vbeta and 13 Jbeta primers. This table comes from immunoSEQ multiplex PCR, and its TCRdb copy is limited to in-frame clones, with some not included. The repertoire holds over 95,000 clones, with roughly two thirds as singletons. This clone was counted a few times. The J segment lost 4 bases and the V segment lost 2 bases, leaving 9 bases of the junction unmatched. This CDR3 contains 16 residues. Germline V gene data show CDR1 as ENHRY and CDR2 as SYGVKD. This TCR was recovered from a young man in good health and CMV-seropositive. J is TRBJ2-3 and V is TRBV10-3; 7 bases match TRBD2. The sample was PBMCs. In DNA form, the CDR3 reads TGTGCCATCAGTGAGCTACCGGGAGGTAGCCCAGATACGCAGTATTTT. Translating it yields CAISELPGGSPDTQYF.